A selection of T cell receptor beta chains follows, all from one sample in a study of technical replicates of blood from a few donors. Profiling relied on immunoSEQ multiplex PCR, and the TCRdb table lists in-frame clones only, not all of them. The sample yields almost 90,000 clones, about 95% seen once. The material sequenced was T cells isolated from PBMCs. The origin of the receptors is a human donor in good health. Each CDR3 is given with its conserved first and last residue.

cdr3_length | j_call | v_call | cdr3_aa
15 | TRBJ2-3 | TRBV18 | CASSPGDSPTDTQYF
13 | TRBJ2-7 | TRBV7-9 | CASSLALTGEQYF
14 | TRBJ2-1 | TRBV7-2 | CASSLEVRANEQFF
14 | TRBJ2-5 | TRBV28 | CASSFRNSRETQYF
12 | TRBJ1-1 | TRBV2 | CASRDMNTEAFF
14 | TRBJ2-7 | TRBV2 | CASCGGQSGYEQYF
14 | TRBJ2-7 | TRBV10-3 | CAISEEFKLWEQYF
16 | TRBJ2-2 | TRBV9 | CASSTASGRSAGELFF
18 | TRBJ2-4 | TRBV30 | CAWSPIKLREVDKNIQYF
15 | TRBJ2-7 | TRBV6-5 | CASRLIAGEADEQYF
14 | TRBJ1-2 | TRBV5-4 | CASSLATANYGYTF
16 | TRBJ1-2 | TRBV27 | CASSRGRRGGNYGYTF
14 | TRBJ2-1 | TRBV19 | CASTGMGLENEQFF
15 | TRBJ1-4 | TRBV18 | CASSPPGQGGEKLFF
17 | TRBJ2-3 | TRBV4-1 | CASSQLGTTISGDTQYF
17 | TRBJ1-2 | TRBV28 | CASSSGQGSLASYGYTF
16 | TRBJ2-1 | TRBV14 | CASSQTRRGGYNEQFF
18 | TRBJ2-1 | TRBV10-3 | CAISEWSLTSGTFGEQFF
15 | TRBJ1-2 | TRBV28 | CASTPTGGDGYGYTF
16 | TRBJ2-3 | TRBV4-2 | CASSQVLAGVADTQYF
17 | TRBJ2-1 | TRBV4-2 | CASSQVYGGSYDGEQFF
13 | TRBJ2-7 | TRBV7-2 | CASSSGTTYEQYF
14 | TRBJ2-3 | TRBV7-2 | CASSMTSGTDTQYF
13 | TRBJ1-1 | TRBV5-5 | CASVRQGGTEAFF
14 | TRBJ2-7 | TRBV2 | CASSEGQGGYEQYF
14 | TRBJ2-5 | TRBV7-2 | CASSQDRVGETQYF
16 | TRBJ1-5 | TRBV19 | CASSATGTGVYQAQHF
15 | TRBJ1-1 | TRBV2 | CASSVGDNLNTEAFF
16 | TRBJ2-1 | TRBV9 | CASSFSGASSYNEQFF
14 | TRBJ2-5 | TRBV29-1 | CSVEGGVLRETQYF
14 | TRBJ1-1 | TRBV7-9 | CASSLDGAYGEAFF
20 | TRBJ2-1 | TRBV4-1 | CASSQDSLAGGVTPDNEQFF
11 | TRBJ2-7 | TRBV29-1 | CSVGTAYEQYF
15 | TRBJ1-5 | TRBV27 | CASAGLGQGYQPQHF
14 | TRBJ2-2 | TRBV5-1 | CASSLAGGTGELFF